This TCR beta chain was sequenced during a study of CD8+ T cells in alopecia areata. Study-level points and caveats: Tofacitinib significantly reduced both scalp clonality and expanded CD8+ clones among the top 100. Having just one nonresponder leaves the connection between baseline CD8+ expansion and response unresolved.

V lost 5 bases to trimming and J lost 5 bases, with 13 bases between them. This CDR3 region has 13 residues. Looked up from germline, CDR1 is GTSNPN and CDR2 is SVGIG (reference sequence). Comment on this clone: Its matching antigen is unknown.

The treatment: oral pan-JAK inhibitor, 5-10 mg twice daily. cDNA reverse transcribed from extracted RNA served as the sequencing template. The table came from immunoSEQ multiplex PCR; TCRdb's copy has only in-frame clones and leaves some out. Of 150,000 to 200,000 clones listed, about 60% are singletons. This TCR was sampled from a human donor with alopecia areata. V is TRBV30 and J is TRBJ1-5; tentatively, D is TRBD1 (5 bases). This specimen consisted of CD8+ T cells sorted from blood, obtained at week 24, from a patient treated with tofacitinib. The CDR3 reads CAWQDSADQPQHF. The CDR3 coding sequence is TGTGCCTGGCAAGACAGTGCGGATCAGCCCCAGCATTTT.